Presented here are 22 T cell receptor beta chains from one specimen sequenced in a study of regulatory T cells in long-lasting Graves disease. The time point denotes: newly diagnosed GD, antithyroid drugs for less than 3 months. The authors made the TCR library using RNA they extracted from PBMCs. For TCR beta, libraries came from iRepertoire HTBI primers and Arm-PCR of CDR3 regions. TCRdb reprocessed the multiplex PCR reads with MiXCR, giving one entry per CDR3 protein. The sample comprises 400,000 to 450,000 distinct CDR3 sequences, about 15% of which are singletons, and roughly 10% rests with the top ten. These data were also filed under a second study, of T cells in Graves' hyperthyroidism and ophthalmopathy.

This specimen was peripheral blood mononuclear cells (PBMCs), taken at new diagnosis, from a patient treated with antithyroid drugs. The source of these receptors is a woman aged 25 to 39 with Graves disease.

This clonotype was detected ten times or more. The CDR3, as DNA: TGTGCCGGGGACGGGACAGGGGGATCGGTCTACACCTTC. Its protein is CAGDGTGGSVYTF. This rearrangement joins TRBV2 to TRBJ1-2, with 11 bases that match TRBD1. Germline V gives CDR1 SNHLY, CDR2 FYNNEI. With V trimmed by 11 bases and J by 10 bases, 12 bases remained unmatched. This CDR3 has 13 amino acids.

Remarks on this clonotype: The germline gene is not matched at one end of the junction; a read error may be the cause. The rearrangement links TRBV7-7 to TRBJ2-5, with D perhaps matching TRBD2 (5 bases). The CDR3 extends over 14 amino acids. Germline CDR1 is SSHAT and CDR2 is FNYEAQ (reference sequence). In nucleotides, the CDR3 is TGTGCTAGCAGCCCCTTAAGCGGAAAAGAGACCCAGTACTTC. Its translation is CASSPLSGKETQYF.

The chain uses TRBV5-4 and TRBJ1-2; 10 nucleotides agree with TRBD1. This CDR3 is 13 amino acids long. Germline CDR1 and CDR2: SGHNT and YYREEE (reference sequence). J was trimmed by 6 bases and V by 4 bases; bases with no gene match: 3. The CDR3: CASSRGTGDGYTF. The DNA of the CDR3 is TGTGCCAGCAGCAGGGGGACAGGGGATGGCTACACCTTC. Filled out from reference TRBV5-4 and TRBJ1-2, the complete variable domain reads ETGVTQSPTHLIKTRGQQVTLRCSSQSGHNTVSWYQQALGQGPQFIFQYYREEENGRGNFPPRFSGLQFPNYSSELNVNALELDDSALYLCASSRGTGDGYTFGSGTRLTVV.

This clonotype was seen many times. The CDR3 region has the DNA TGTGCCAGCAGCTTAATGGGAGTCCTGGGCAATGAGCAGTTCTTC. Its protein is CASSLMGVLGNEQFF. The gene calls are TRBV7-9 and TRBJ2-1; weak D call: TRBD2 (5 bases). Trimming shortened V by 2 bases and J by 6 bases, and 14 bases separated the two germline ends. Germline V gene data show CDR1 as SEHNR and CDR2 as FQNEAQ (reference sequence). This CDR3 spans 15 amino acids.

At least ten counts were recorded for this clonotype. The rearrangement links TRBV28 to TRBJ2-7; D gene unclear. The CDR3 runs 10 residues. CDR1 and CDR2 (germline): MDHEN, SYDVKM. The V end lost 6 bases, the J end lost 7 bases, and 7 bases lay between the germline ends. The CDR3 protein is CASRFGEQYF. Written as DNA, the CDR3 is TGTGCCAGCAGGTTTGGAGAGCAGTACTTC.

In its sample, this clonotype was seen many times. This sequence joins TRBV28 and TRBJ1-2; D is perhaps TRBD1 (5 bases). CDR1 and CDR2 (germline): MDHEN, SYDVKM. V was trimmed by 6 bases and J by 8 bases, leaving 10 bases between them. This CDR3 spans 11 amino acids. The CDR3 DNA reads TGTGCCAGCAGCGGGGCGCGAGGCTACACCTTC. This encodes CASSGARGYTF.

This clonotype has ten or more counts. V and J are TRBV11-2 and TRBJ1-2; no clear D. V was shortened by 7 bases and J by 6 bases, with 15 bases between the two germline ends. CDR3 length: 13 residues. In germline, CDR1 is SGHAT, CDR2 FQNNGV. CDR3 loop: CASTPLGRDGYTF. The CDR3 DNA follows: TGTGCCAGCACCCCCTTAGGGAGAGATGGCTACACCTTC.

This clonotype has at least ten counts. The genes are TRBV5-6 and TRBJ2-1, with no clear D. CDR3 size: 16 residues. Germline V CDR1 and CDR2: SGHDT, YYEEEE. The V gene lost 4 bases and the J gene lost 3 bases, with 17 bases spanning the gap. CDR3 sequence reads: CASSRGRQEFYNEQFF. In nucleotides, the CDR3 is TGTGCCAGCAGCCGCGGACGGCAGGAGTTCTACAATGAGCAGTTCTTC.

This clonotype was counted ten times or more. The chain couples TRBV11-3 to TRBJ2-1, with D tentatively TRBD1 (6 bases). CDR3 length equals 16 residues. The germline V gene has CDR1 SGHNT and CDR2 YENEEA. The V end lost 2 bases, the J end lost 0 bases, and 11 bases lay between the germline ends. DNA for the CDR3: TGTGCCAGCAGCTTATCCCGGGACACCTCCTACAATGAGCAGTTCTTC. Residues: CASSLSRDTSYNEQFF.

To note about this clonotype: A single base separates this from a much larger clone, so it may be a read error. The genes are TRBV3-1 and TRBJ2-1; TRBD2 matches at 7 bases. From germline, CDR1 is LGHDT and CDR2 YNNKEL (reference sequence). V lost 2 bases to trimming and J lost 1 base; unmatched junction nucleotides: 11. The CDR3 is 18 residues long. The CDR3 protein is CASSQRGGGGGSYNEQFF. The DNA for the CDR3 is TGTGCCAGCAGCCAAAGGGGCGGGGGAGGTGGGTCCTACAATGAGCAGTTCTTC.

With regard to this clonotype: A clone one base away is much larger, so this may be a read error. V is TRBV6-9 and J is TRBJ1-6, with D tentatively TRBD1 (6 bases). Trimming pared 3 bases from V and 5 bases from J, leaving 11 bases between. CDR3 length equals 15 residues. CDR1 is MNHGY and CDR2 is SVAAGI in the germline V gene. CDR3 in amino acids: CASSYYAGDNSPLHF. The CDR3 bases are TGTGCCAGCAGTTACTACGCAGGGGATAATTCACCCCTCCACTTT.

The V call is TRBV5-1, the J call TRBJ1-2, with D hard to call. V was pared by 4 bases and J by 13 bases, with 20 bases between. There are 13 residues in the CDR3. Per the germline V gene, CDR1 is SGHRS and CDR2 is YFSETQ. The CDR3 DNA sequence: TGCGCCAGCAGCGAGCCCTGGTTGGGCGTCTCCACCTTC. The encoded protein is CASSEPWLGVSTF.

This clonotype showed up many times. The gene calls are TRBV3-1 and TRBJ2-1; 13 bases are a match to TRBD2. Germline CDR1 LGHDT, CDR2 YNNKEL (reference sequence). The CDR3 contains 17 residues. The J segment lost 5 bases and the V segment lost 2 bases, leaving 6 bases of the junction unmatched. CDR3 sequence (DNA): TGTGCCAGCAGCCAAATTTGGGGGACTAGCGGGAACAATGAGCAGTTCTTC. Protein product: CASSQIWGTSGNNEQFF.

With respect to this clonotype: The CDR3 ends on some other residue instead of the conserved phenylalanine or tryptophan, so this is likely a read error. The chain is built from TRBV20-1 and TRBJ2-5, with TRBD2 identical over 12 bases. The DNA matches TRBJ2-1 better at its end, which makes the J call doubtful. Germline V gives CDR1 DFQATT, CDR2 SNEGSKA (reference sequence). This CDR3 region has 16 residues. The CDR3 DNA is TGCAGTGCTAGACGCCTAGCGGGAGGGCCCAACAATGAGCAGTTCCTC. Protein sequence: CSARRLAGGPNNEQFL.

This clonotype was seen many times. This chain links TRBV6-2 or TRBV6-3 with TRBJ2-5; D perhaps matches TRBD2 (6 bases). V was trimmed by 5 bases and J by 4 bases, leaving 17 bases between them. Germline V gene sequence: CDR1 MNHEY, CDR2 SVGEGT. The CDR3 totals 15 residues. The CDR3 bases are TGTGCCAGCAGTATTAGCGGAAGGCGAGGAGAGACCCAGTACTTC. Translation: CASSISGRRGETQYF.

This rearrangement joins TRBV19 to TRBJ1-5; unclear D gene. Deletions cut 3 bases from V and 4 bases from J, with 7 bases between. This CDR3 region has 13 residues. CDR1 and CDR2 (germline): LNHDA, SQIVND (reference sequence). The CDR3 is CASSMGWNQPQHF. The CDR3 DNA reads as TGTGCCAGTAGTATGGGATGGAATCAGCCCCAGCATTTT.

This clonotype was seen many times. The chain carries TRBV18 and TRBJ2-1; D perhaps matches TRBD2 (6 bases). The V and J ends lost 4 bases and 0 bases respectively, with 16 bases between them. The CDR3 extends over 17 amino acids. The germline CDR1 and CDR2 sequences are KGHSH and LQKENI. CDR3: CASSRTGDPSSYNEQFF. The CDR3 coding sequence is TGTGCCAGCTCACGCACGGGGGACCCGAGCTCCTACAATGAGCAGTTCTTC.

There are many counts of this clonotype. The gene calls are TRBV11-2 and TRBJ2-2; tentative D call: TRBD2 (5 bases). V was pared by 1 base and J by 8 bases, with 8 bases between. Germline V CDR1 and CDR2: SGHAT, FQNNGV. CDR3 length: 13 residues. The CDR3 here is CASSLGPGGELFF. The CDR3 DNA reads as TGTGCCAGCAGCTTAGGACCGGGAGGGGAGCTGTTTTTT.

This clonotype has at least ten counts. This chain uses TRBV28 with TRBJ1-1; D perhaps matches TRBD1 (5 bases). Germline loops: CDR1 MDHEN, CDR2 SYDVKM. This CDR3 comprises 13 residues. V was shortened by 7 bases and J by 3 bases, with 12 bases between the two germline ends. CDR3: CASTMGGYTEAFF. The CDR3 DNA reads as TGTGCCAGCACCATGGGGGGTTACACTGAAGCTTTCTTT.

In this sample, this clonotype turned up many times. The rearrangement joins TRBV18 to TRBJ1-6; 7 bases agree with TRBD1. The germline V gene has CDR1 KGHSH and CDR2 LQKENI. Trimming took 3 bases from V and 0 from J; bases not matched to a gene: 8. The CDR3 contains 18 residues. CDR3 amino acids: CASSPGMGQSSYNSPLHF. The CDR3 DNA is TGTGCCAGCTCACCTGGGATGGGACAGAGCTCCTATAATTCACCCCTCCACTTT.

This clonotype has at least ten counts. V and J are TRBV30 and TRBJ2-3; 8 nucleotides align to TRBD2. The CDR3 spans 15 residues. Germline CDR1 GTSNPN, CDR2 SVGIG (reference sequence). The J segment lost 3 bases and the V segment lost 3 bases, leaving 8 bases of the junction unmatched. The CDR3 is CAWSFSGEGTDTQYF. In DNA, the CDR3 is TGTGCCTGGAGCTTTAGCGGGGAGGGGACAGATACGCAGTATTTT.

This clonotype was counted only a few times. A much larger clone differs by one base, so this may be a read error. This rearrangement joins TRBV28 to TRBJ1-5; D possibly corresponds to TRBD1 (5 bases). Germline V gene data show CDR1 as MDHEN and CDR2 as SYDVKM. Between the trimmed V and J ends, which lost 6 bases and 2 bases, there was a span of 26 bases. The CDR3 consists of 19 residues. CDR3 in DNA: TGTGCCAGCAGACAGCCTTGGGGACGGCCCAAATGGGGCAATCAGCCCCAGCATTTT. It translates to CASRQPWGRPKWGNQPQHF. The whole variable domain, remainder taken from reference TRBV28 and TRBJ1-5, is DVKVTQSSRYLVKRTGEKVFLECVQDMDHENMFWYRQDPGLGLRLIYFSYDVKMKEKGDIPEGYSVSREKKERFSLILESASTNQTSMYLCASRQPWGRPKWGNQPQHFGDGTRLSIL.